This T cell receptor (beta chain) was found in a study of blood T cell repertoires in COVID-19. V was trimmed by 1 base and J by 1 base, leaving 7 bases between them. In germline, CDR1 is MNHEY, CDR2 SVGAGI. The CDR3 runs 14 residues. Method: immunoSEQ multiplex PCR; TCRdb's copy keeps in-frame clones and lacks some. Found here are more than 55,000 clones, approximately 73% of them singletons; the top ten hold around 6%. This chain joins TRBV6-5 and TRBJ1-1; D is unclear. The clonotype comes from a woman between 50 and 59 years old with active or convalescent COVID-19. Source material: peripheral blood. CDR3 region: CASSYFRGNTEAFF. The CDR3 DNA reads TGTGCCAGCAGTTACTTCCGGGGGAACACTGAAGCTTTCTTT.